This record covers a single T cell receptor beta chain. Assay: immunoSEQ multiplex PCR; the TCRdb copy retains only in-frame clones and omits some. This sample yields fewer than 95,000 clones, of which about nine tenths are seen a single time; approximately 0.5% belongs to the top ten. The data are from a study of blood T cell repertoires in COVID-19. Whole-study context: T cells, B-cell-depleted T cells, or PBMCs provided the cDNA or gDNA that served as material.

Germline V gene sequence: CDR1 SNHLY, CDR2 FYNNEI. The CDR3 sequence is 17 residues long. With V trimmed by 1 base and J by 10 bases, 13 bases remained unmatched. The chain recombines TRBV2 with TRBJ1-6; 7 bases agree with TRBD1. This TCR was sampled from a man between 60 and 75 years old with acute or convalescent COVID-19. The sample consisted of peripheral blood. Here the CDR3 reads CASSEENPVRGNSPLHF. The CDR3 region has the DNA TGTGCCAGCAGTGAAGAGAACCCCGTCAGGGGGAACTCACCCCTCCACTTT. The variable domain in full, with the rest retrieved from reference TRBV2 and TRBJ1-6, is EPEVTQTPSHQVTQMGQEVILRCVPISNHLYFYWYRQILGQKVEFLVSFYNNEISEKSEIFDDQFSVERPDGSNFTLKIRSTKLEDSAMYFCASSEENPVRGNSPLHFGNGTRLTVT.